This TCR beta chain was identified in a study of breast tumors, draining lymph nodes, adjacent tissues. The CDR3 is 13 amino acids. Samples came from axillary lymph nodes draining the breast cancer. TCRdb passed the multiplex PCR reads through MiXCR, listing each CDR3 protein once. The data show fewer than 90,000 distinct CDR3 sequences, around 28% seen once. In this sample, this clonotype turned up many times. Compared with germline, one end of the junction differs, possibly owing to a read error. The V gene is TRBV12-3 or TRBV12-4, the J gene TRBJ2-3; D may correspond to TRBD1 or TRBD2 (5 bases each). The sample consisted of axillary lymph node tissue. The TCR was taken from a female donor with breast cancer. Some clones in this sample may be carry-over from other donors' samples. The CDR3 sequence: CASSQTDSVSATF. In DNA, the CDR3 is TGTGCCAGCAGCCAGACCGACAGCGTTAGCGCGACTTTT.